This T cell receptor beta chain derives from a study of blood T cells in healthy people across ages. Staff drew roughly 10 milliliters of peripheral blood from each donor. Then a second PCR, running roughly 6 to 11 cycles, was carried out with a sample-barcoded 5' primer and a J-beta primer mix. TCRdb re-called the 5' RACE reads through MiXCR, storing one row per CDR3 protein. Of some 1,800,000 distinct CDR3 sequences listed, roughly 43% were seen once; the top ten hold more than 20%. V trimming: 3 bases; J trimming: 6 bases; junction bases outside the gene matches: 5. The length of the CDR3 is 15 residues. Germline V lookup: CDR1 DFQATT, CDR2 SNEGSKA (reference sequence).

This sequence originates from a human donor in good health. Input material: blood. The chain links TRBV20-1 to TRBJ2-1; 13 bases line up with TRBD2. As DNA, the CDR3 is TGCAGTGCTAGCTCGGGACTAGCGGGGAGCAATGAGCAGTTCTTC. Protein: CSASSGLAGSNEQFF.